This T cell receptor (beta chain) was retrieved from a study of blood T cell repertoires in COVID-19. Overall study: Samples came from the United States, Italy and Spain, spanning acute and convalescent COVID-19. The cDNA or gDNA used as material had been derived from T cells, B-cell-depleted T cells, or PBMCs.

The CDR3 length is 12 residues. Germline V gene sequence: CDR1 MNHNY, CDR2 SVGAGI (reference sequence). With 5 bases removed from V and 4 bases from J, the gap between germline ends came to 6 bases. Original methodology: By means of reference gene primer amplification, nucleated cell counts were estimated. The protocol was immunoSEQ multiplex PCR, while the TCRdb copy is restricted to in-frame clones and leaves out a portion. The V and J calls and clone size come from that table; D and trimming were worked out from the DNA. Found here are about 260,000 clones, 75% to 90% of them singletons; the top ten hold more than 1.3%.

This chain links TRBV6-6 with TRBJ1-5, with D unclear. This TCR was recovered from a middle-aged woman who had recovered from COVID-19. Sequenced input: peripheral blood. CDR3 coding DNA: TGTGCCAGCAGTATCCAGAATCAGCCCCAGCATTTT. Translated: CASSIQNQPQHF.